Below are 3 T cell receptor beta chains sequenced from a single sample in a study of spatial heterogeneity in lung cancer. Time point of the sample: sample taken at primary tumor resection. TCRs were sequenced from unsorted whole RNA of tumor, nontumor lung or PBMC. TCRdb called the 5' RACE reads again in MiXCR, with one record for every CDR3 protein. The table includes about 38,000 distinct CDR3 sequences, roughly 8% detected once. Sequenced here: PBMCs, sampled at surgery. The source of these receptors is a male donor with early-stage non-small cell lung cancer.

This clonotype has at least ten counts. This chain connects TRBV21-1 to TRBJ2-5. TRBV21-1 is listed as a pseudogene. The CDR3 has 15 residues. The CDR3 DNA reads as TGTGCCAGCAGCCCTACCGAACGTAAGAAAGAGACCCAGTACTTC. Amino acids: CASSPTERKKETQYF.

The sample holds many counts of this clonotype. V usage is TRBV12-3 or TRBV12-4 and J usage is TRBJ2-3; 10 nucleotides line up with TRBD2. Germline trimming cut 6 bases from V and 3 bases from J; bases unmatched to any gene: 6. CDR3 length: 15 residues. This CDR3 reads CASRPPGLATDTQYF. The CDR3 bases are TGTGCCAGCAGACCCCCGGGACTAGCGACAGATACGCAGTATTTT.

This clonotype was seen a few times. CDR3: CASSPPTLTYEQYV. CDR3 sequence (DNA): TGTGCCAGCTCACCACCGACCCTTACCTACGAGCAGTACGTC. The V and J genes are TRBV18 and TRBJ2-7; no clear D gene. This CDR3 contains 14 residues. Trimming took 0 bases from V and 2 from J, leaving 8 bases between them. The germline V gene has CDR1 KGHSH and CDR2 LQKENI.